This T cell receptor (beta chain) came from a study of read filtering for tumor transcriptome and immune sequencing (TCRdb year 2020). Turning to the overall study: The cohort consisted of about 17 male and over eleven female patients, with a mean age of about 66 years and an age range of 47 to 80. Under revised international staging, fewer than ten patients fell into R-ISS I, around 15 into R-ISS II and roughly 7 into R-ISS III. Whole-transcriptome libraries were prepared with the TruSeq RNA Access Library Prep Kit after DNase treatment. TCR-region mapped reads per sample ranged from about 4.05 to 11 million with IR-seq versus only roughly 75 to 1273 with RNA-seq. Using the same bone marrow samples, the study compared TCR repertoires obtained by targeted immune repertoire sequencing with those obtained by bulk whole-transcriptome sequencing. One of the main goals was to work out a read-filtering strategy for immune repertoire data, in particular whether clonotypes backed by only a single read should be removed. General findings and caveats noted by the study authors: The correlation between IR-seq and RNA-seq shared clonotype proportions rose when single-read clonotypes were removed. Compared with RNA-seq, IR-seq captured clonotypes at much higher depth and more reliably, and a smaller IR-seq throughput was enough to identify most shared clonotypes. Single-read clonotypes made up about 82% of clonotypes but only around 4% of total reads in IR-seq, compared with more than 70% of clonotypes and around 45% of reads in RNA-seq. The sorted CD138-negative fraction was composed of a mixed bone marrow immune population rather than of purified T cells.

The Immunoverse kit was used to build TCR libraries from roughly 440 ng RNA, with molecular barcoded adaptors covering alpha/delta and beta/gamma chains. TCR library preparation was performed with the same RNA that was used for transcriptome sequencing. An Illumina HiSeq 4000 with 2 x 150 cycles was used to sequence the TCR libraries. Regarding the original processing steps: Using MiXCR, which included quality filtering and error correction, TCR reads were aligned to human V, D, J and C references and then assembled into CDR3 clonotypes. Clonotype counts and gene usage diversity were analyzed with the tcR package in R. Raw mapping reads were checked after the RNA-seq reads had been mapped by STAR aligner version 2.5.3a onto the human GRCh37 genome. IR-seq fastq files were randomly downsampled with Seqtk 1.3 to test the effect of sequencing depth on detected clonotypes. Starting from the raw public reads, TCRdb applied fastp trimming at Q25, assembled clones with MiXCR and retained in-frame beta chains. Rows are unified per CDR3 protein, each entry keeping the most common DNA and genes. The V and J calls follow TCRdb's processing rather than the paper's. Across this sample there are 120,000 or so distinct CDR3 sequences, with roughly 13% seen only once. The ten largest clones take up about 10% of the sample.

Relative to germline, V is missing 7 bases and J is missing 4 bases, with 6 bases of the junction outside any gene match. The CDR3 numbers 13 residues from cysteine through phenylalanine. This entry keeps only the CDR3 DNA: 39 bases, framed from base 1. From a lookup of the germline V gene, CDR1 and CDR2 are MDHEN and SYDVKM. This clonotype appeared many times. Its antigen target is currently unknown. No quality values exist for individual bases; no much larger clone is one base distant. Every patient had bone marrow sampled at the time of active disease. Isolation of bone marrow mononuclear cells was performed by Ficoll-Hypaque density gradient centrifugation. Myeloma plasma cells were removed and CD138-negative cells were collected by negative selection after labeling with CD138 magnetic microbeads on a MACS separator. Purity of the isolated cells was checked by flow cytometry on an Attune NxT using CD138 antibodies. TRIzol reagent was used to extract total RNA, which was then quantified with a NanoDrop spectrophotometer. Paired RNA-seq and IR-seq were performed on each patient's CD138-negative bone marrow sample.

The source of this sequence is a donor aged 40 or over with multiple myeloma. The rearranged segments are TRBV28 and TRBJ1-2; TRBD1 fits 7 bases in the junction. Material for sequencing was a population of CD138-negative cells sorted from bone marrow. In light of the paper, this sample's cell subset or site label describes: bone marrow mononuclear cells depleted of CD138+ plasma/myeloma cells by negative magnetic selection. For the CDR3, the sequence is CASTRGAPYGYTF. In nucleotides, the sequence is TGTGCCAGCACCAGGGGGGCACCCTATGGCTACACCTTC.